Presented here are 6 T cell receptor beta chains from one specimen sequenced in a study of blood T cell repertoires in COVID-19. Assay used: immunoSEQ multiplex PCR; TCRdb lists only in-frame clones, some missing. This sample has just over 150,000 clones, with over 70% found just once. Sequencing used peripheral blood. These receptors were obtained from a man between 60 and 70 years old with acute or convalescent COVID-19.

V usage is TRBV7-9 and J usage is TRBJ2-5; tentative D call: TRBD2 (5 bases). There are 15 residues in the CDR3. Germline CDR1 and CDR2: SEHNR and FQNEAQ (reference sequence). Trimming pared 1 base from V and 1 base from J, leaving 10 bases between. The CDR3 nucleotides read TGTGCCAGCAGCTTAGGGGCCAGCGGCCAAGAGACCCAGTACTTC. Protein: CASSLGASGQETQYF.

V is TRBV19 and J is TRBJ1-1, with D possibly matching TRBD1 (5 bases). The CDR3 extends over 15 amino acids. Germline V lookup: CDR1 LNHDA, CDR2 SQIVND (reference sequence). Trimming shortened V by 4 bases and J by 0 bases, and 12 bases separated the two germline ends. CDR3 region: CASSNHETVNTEAFF. The CDR3 nucleotides read TGTGCCAGTAGTAACCACGAGACAGTGAACACTGAAGCTTTCTTT.

The CDR3 reads CASSNGLAEAFF. The CDR3 DNA is TGTGCCAGTAGTAACGGACTGGCCGAAGCTTTCTTT. V usage is TRBV19 and J usage is TRBJ1-1, with D unclear. The CDR3 sequence is 12 residues long. From germline, CDR1 is LNHDA and CDR2 SQIVND (reference sequence). With 4 bases removed from V and 8 bases from J, the gap between germline ends came to 11 bases.

This clone appeared once. The chain carries TRBV10-3 and TRBJ2-2, with TRBD2 as a possible D gene (6 bases). CDR1 is ENHRY, CDR2 SYGVKD, per germline. Trimming took off 0 bases at V and 4 bases at J, with 12 bases between the two ends. This CDR3 spans 16 amino acids. This chain's CDR3 is CAISESGGIGTGELFF. CDR3 coding DNA: TGTGCCATCAGTGAGTCGGGGGGAATAGGCACCGGGGAGCTGTTTTTT.

Concerning this clone itself: One junction end does not reproduce the germline sequence, and a read error may be involved. J is TRBJ2-7 and V is TRBV27; 11 nucleotides line up with TRBD1. The length of the CDR3 is 16 residues. In germline, CDR1 is MNHEY, CDR2 SMNVEV (reference sequence). The CDR3, as DNA: TGTGCCAGCAGTCCCCCCGGACAGGGGGCCTCCTACGAGCAGTGCTTC. Encoded protein: CASSPPGQGASYEQCF.

The chain carries TRBV19 and TRBJ1-4, with TRBD1 matching over 7 bases. The CDR3 runs 15 residues. With V trimmed by 10 bases and J by 8 bases, 16 bases remained unmatched. CDR1 is LNHDA, CDR2 SQIVND, per germline (reference sequence). The CDR3 is CATSYQTGRNEKLFF. The CDR3 bases are TGTGCCACCAGTTATCAGACAGGGAGGAACGAAAAACTGTTTTTT.